The 27 T cell receptor beta chains reported below all come from one sample, sequenced in a study of cytomegalovirus exposure and HLA in healthy donors. The PCR was carried out with 60 Vbeta primers and 13 Jbeta primers. Profiling relied on immunoSEQ multiplex PCR, and the TCRdb table lists in-frame clones only, not all of them. The sample has under 150,000 clones, approximately 78% seen once. Sample: PBMCs. The receptors here all came from a middle-aged man in good health and CMV-seropositive.

V and J are TRBV6-1 and TRBJ1-2; D gene ambiguous. Trimming left V 3 bases short and J 2 bases short, with 10 bases between. In germline, CDR1 is MNHNS, CDR2 SASEGT. CDR3 size: 14 residues. For the CDR3, the DNA is TGTGCCAGCAGTGATCGAGGCCCGAACTATGGCTACACCTTC. Translation: CASSDRGPNYGYTF.

This clone was seen a handful of times. This chain joins TRBV4-1 and TRBJ2-3; TRBD2 aligns across 12 bases. Germline V lookup: CDR1 MGHRA, CDR2 YSYEKL. The CDR3 is 18 amino acids. Trimming cost V 1 base and J 2 bases; bases outside gene matches: 7. The CDR3 DNA sequence: TGCGCCAGCAGCCAAGTGGGAACTAGCGGGAGGAACACAGATACGCAGTATTTT. Protein: CASSQVGTSGRNTDTQYF.

This rearrangement joins TRBV2 to TRBJ2-7, with 8 bases matching TRBD1. The CDR3 totals 13 residues. J lost 6 bases, V lost 4 bases, and 5 bases had no gene match. Germline V CDR1 and CDR2: SNHLY, FYNNEI. This CDR3 reads CASSGGTGREQYF. The CDR3 bases are TGTGCCAGCAGTGGGGGGACAGGCCGCGAGCAGTACTTC.

V usage is TRBV10-1 and J usage is TRBJ2-7, with D possibly being TRBD1 (6 bases). CDR3 length: 13 residues. Germline CDR1 and CDR2: WNHNN and SYGVQD (reference sequence). V lost 7 bases and J lost 0, with 10 bases in between. CDR3 residues: CASNLDSSYEQYF. DNA for the CDR3: TGCGCCAGCAATCTGGACAGCTCCTACGAGCAGTACTTC.

This chain joins TRBV7-6 and TRBJ1-3; 9 positions agree with TRBD1. V shed 0 bases and J 8 bases; nucleotides not matched to a gene: 8. The CDR3 is 16 residues long. The germline CDR1 and CDR2 sequences are SGHVS and FNYEAQ. CDR3 amino acids: CASSLAGTGKMDTIYF. CDR3 in DNA: TGTGCCAGCAGCTTAGCAGGGACAGGGAAGATGGACACCATATATTTT.

The chain employs TRBV6-4 and TRBJ2-6; maybe TRBD2 (5 bases). This CDR3 has 19 amino acids. Trimming took 3 bases from V and 0 from J, leaving 18 bases between them. Germline loops: CDR1 MRHNA, CDR2 SNTAGT. CDR3 coding DNA: TGTGCCAGCAGTGAAGAGGGATCAAAGGGATTCTCTGGGGCCAACGTCCTGACTTTC. This encodes CASSEEGSKGFSGANVLTF.

To note about this clone: Germline is not matched at one junction end, which may reflect a read error. This sequence joins TRBV7-9 and TRBJ1-5, with D unresolved. The germline V gene has CDR1 SEHNR and CDR2 FQNEAQ (reference sequence). There are 14 residues in the CDR3. The DNA of the CDR3 is TGTTCCAGCAGCCAAAGTGGAGGCAATCAGCCCCAGCATTTT. Translation gives CSSSQSGGNQPQHF.

The chain recombines TRBV25-1 with TRBJ2-1; 11 positions agree with TRBD2. J lost 10 bases, V lost 7 bases, and 12 bases had no gene match. The V gene's germline CDR1 is MGHDK and CDR2 SYGVNS. The CDR3 is made up of 15 amino acids. CDR3 residues: CASKTSGTSYGEQFF. The CDR3 coding sequence is TGTGCCAGCAAGACTAGCGGGACCTCCTACGGGGAGCAGTTCTTC. Using reference TRBV25-1 and TRBJ2-1 for the parts outside the CDR3, the full variable domain is EADIYQTPRYLVIGTGKKITLECSQTMGHDKMYWYQQDPGMELHLIHYSYGVNSTEKGDLSSESTVSRIRTEHFPLTLESARPSHTSQYLCASKTSGTSYGEQFFGPGTRLTVL.

Only a few counts were recorded for this clone. The chain couples TRBV6-5 to TRBJ1-1; 8 bases are a match to TRBD1. The V gene end was trimmed by 7 bases and the J gene end by 0 bases; junction bases not matched to a gene: 7. This CDR3 has 15 amino acids. Per germline, CDR1 MNHEY and CDR2 SVGAGI. The CDR3 sequence is CASTYRTGMNTEAFF. CDR3 nucleotides: TGTGCCAGCACTTATAGGACAGGGATGAACACTGAAGCTTTCTTT.

CDR3 loop: CASSTSGTSYAIEQYF. CDR3 in DNA: TGTGCCAGCAGCACCTCCGGGACTAGCTATGCAATCGAGCAGTACTTC. V is TRBV11-2 and J is TRBJ2-5; TRBD2 agrees at 9 bases. The DNA end favors TRBJ2-7, so the J call may be wrong. Germline assignment: CDR1 SGHAT and CDR2 FQNNGV. CDR3 length: 16 residues.

This chain connects TRBV6-5 to TRBJ2-4, with TRBD1 matching over 11 bases. V lost 2 bases to trimming and J lost 1 base; unmatched junction nucleotides: 1. The germline V gene encodes CDR1 MNHEY and CDR2 SVGAGI. The CDR3 has 16 residues. DNA of the CDR3: TGTGCCAGCAGTTACGGACAGGGGGCCGCCAAAAACATTCAGTACTTC. It specifies CASSYGQGAAKNIQYF.

The V call is TRBV14, the J call TRBJ2-3, with D hard to call. The CDR3 totals 13 residues. Germline CDR1 and CDR2: SGHDN and FVKESK. V gave up 2 bases and J gave up 10 bases, with 13 bases separating them. This CDR3 is CASSQLTPAAQYF. The CDR3 bases are TGTGCCAGCAGCCAATTGACTCCCGCGGCGCAGTATTTT.

The genes are TRBV5-1 and TRBJ2-5; 7 bases align to TRBD2. The CDR3 totals 14 residues. Per germline, CDR1 SGHRS and CDR2 YFSETQ. The trim removed 6 bases at V and 5 bases at J, leaving 10 bases unmatched. Here the CDR3 DNA reads TGCGCCAGCAAGGAGGCGGGAGTGTTTGAGACCCAGTACTTC. This translates into CASKEAGVFETQYF.

J is TRBJ1-1 and V is TRBV30; a possible D gene is TRBD1 (6 bases). CDR1 GTSNPN and CDR2 SVGIG come from the germline V gene (reference sequence). The ends were cut back, 1 base at V and 3 bases at J, with 9 bases in the middle. The CDR3 spans 13 residues. CDR3 DNA sequence: TGTGCCTGGAGTGGGACAGAGTACACTGAAGCTTTCTTT. This gives the protein CAWSGTEYTEAFF.

The chain joins TRBV4-2 to TRBJ1-3; D is perhaps TRBD1 (5 bases). Trimming took 3 bases from V and 2 from J, leaving 17 bases between them. This CDR3 is built from 17 residues. Germline V gives CDR1 LGHNA, CDR2 YNFKEQ. The CDR3 DNA sequence: TGTGCCAGCAGCCAGGAGCCGGGGGAAGCTACTGGAAACACCATATATTTT. Translated: CASSQEPGEATGNTIYF.

This rearrangement joins TRBV6-1 to TRBJ2-7; TRBD1 agrees at 7 bases. CDR3 size: 15 residues. V lost 8 bases and J lost 4; bases outside the gene matches: 14. The germline V gene has CDR1 MNHNS and CDR2 SASEGT. The CDR3 DNA is TGTGCCAGCGCCCTGGAACCAAGACAGGGTTACGAGCAGTACTTC. Protein product: CASALEPRQGYEQYF.

In the case of this clone: Other DNA sequences from this sample encode an identical CDR3 as well. The chain employs TRBV7-8 and TRBJ2-7, with 10 nucleotides matching TRBD1. This CDR3 spans 13 amino acids. Germline assignment: CDR1 SGHVS and CDR2 FQNEAQ. Unmatched junction bases numbered 3, after V lost 6 bases and J lost 4 bases. The CDR3 coding sequence is TGTGCCAGCAGTCTGGACAGGGGGTACGAGCAGTACTTC. As protein: CASSLDRGYEQYF.

The chain recombines TRBV30 with TRBJ2-3, with 10 bases fitting TRBD2. There are 16 residues in the CDR3. With V trimmed by 5 bases and J by 0 bases, 8 bases remained unmatched. Per the germline V gene, CDR1 is GTSNPN and CDR2 is SVGIG (reference sequence). CDR3 in DNA: TGTGCCTGGGCCCTCGGACTAGCGGTAAGCACAGATACGCAGTATTTT. This gives the protein CAWALGLAVSTDTQYF.

The J gene is TRBJ1-2, the V gene TRBV2; TRBD1 matches 8 bases. V shed 5 bases and J 0 bases; nucleotides not matched to a gene: 8. This CDR3 contains 16 residues. The germline CDR1 and CDR2 sequences are SNHLY and FYNNEI. CDR3 nucleotide sequence: TGTGCCAGCAGTACCGGGACAGGCCTCGCTAACTATGGCTACACCTTC. This translates into CASSTGTGLANYGYTF.

The chain combines TRBV20-1 with TRBJ1-4, with D tentatively TRBD1 (5 bases). The V end was cut by 6 bases, the J end by 5 bases, with 7 bases between. Germline V gene sequence: CDR1 DFQATT, CDR2 SNEGSKA (reference sequence). The CDR3 runs to 11 residues. The CDR3 DNA sequence: TGCAGTGCGACAGAAAATGAAAAACTGTTTTTT. As protein: CSATENEKLFF.

This clone was seen a handful of times. The V and J genes are TRBV10-2 and TRBJ1-2, with a weak D call TRBD1 (6 bases). This CDR3 region has 12 residues. CDR1 WSHSY and CDR2 SAAADI come from the germline V gene. Trimming cost V 3 bases and J 7 bases, with 9 bases left between them. CDR3 loop: CASSDQGFGYTF. CDR3 sequence (DNA): TGCGCCAGCAGTGACCAGGGGTTTGGCTACACCTTC.

The chain has TRBV28 and TRBJ1-4; 8 positions agree with TRBD1. The J segment lost 7 bases and the V segment lost 6 bases, leaving 7 bases of the junction unmatched. CDR3 length: 14 residues. Germline V gene sequence: CDR1 MDHEN, CDR2 SYDVKM. The CDR3 loop is CASRGGQGGEKLFF. The CDR3 coding sequence is TGTGCCAGCAGAGGAGGACAGGGCGGTGAAAAACTGTTTTTT.

This rearrangement joins TRBV5-4 to TRBJ1-2; maybe TRBD1 (5 bases). The CDR3 contains 14 residues. V dropped 0 bases and J dropped 8 bases, with 14 bases sitting between them. Looked up from germline, CDR1 is SGHNT and CDR2 is YYREEE (reference sequence). The DNA of the CDR3 is TGTGCCAGCAGCTTGGGGTTAGGGGAGGGAGGCTACACCTTC. The encoded protein is CASSLGLGEGGYTF.

Concerning this clone: Other DNA sequences in the sample encode the same CDR3. The chain has TRBV6-5 and TRBJ2-5, with no clear D. The V gene lost 2 bases and the J gene lost 3 bases, with 10 bases spanning the gap. This CDR3 has 14 residues. The germline V gene encodes CDR1 MNHEY and CDR2 SVGAGI. The chain's CDR3 is CASSYNRGKETQYF. CDR3 DNA sequence: TGTGCCAGCAGTTACAATCGCGGAAAAGAGACCCAGTACTTC.

DNA of the CDR3: TGTGCCAGCAGCCCCCTCCAGGGCCGATCTGGGGCCAACGTCCTGACTTTC. Translating gives CASSPLQGRSGANVLTF. The chain employs TRBV13 and TRBJ2-6, with a tentative D call TRBD1 (5 bases). This CDR3 has 17 amino acids. In germline, CDR1 is PRHDT, CDR2 FYEKMQ (reference sequence). Trimming stripped 5 bases from V and 1 base from J, with 15 bases between.

The chain joins TRBV11-2 to TRBJ1-4; TRBD1 is a possible D gene (5 bases). V was shortened by 2 bases and J by 4 bases, with 14 bases between the two germline ends. The CDR3 runs to 16 residues. Germline-derived CDR1 and CDR2 are SGHAT and FQNNGV. The CDR3 reads CASSLSQGPINEKLFF. DNA of the CDR3: TGTGCCAGCAGCTTAAGCCAGGGCCCTATTAATGAAAAACTGTTTTTT. The variable domain in full, completed from reference TRBV11-2 and TRBJ1-4, reads EAGVAQSPRYKIIEKRQSVAFWCNPISGHATLYWYQQILGQGPKLLIQFQNNGVVDDSQLPKDRFSAERLKGVDSTLKIQPAKLEDSAVYLCASSLSQGPINEKLFFGSGTQLSVL.

At least ten counts were recorded for this clone. V is TRBV5-1 and J is TRBJ2-5, with 7 bases that match TRBD1. There are 17 residues in the CDR3. Germline V gene data show CDR1 as SGHRS and CDR2 as YFSETQ. With 2 bases clipped from V and 1 base from J, the junction kept 11 bases outside the gene matches. CDR3 DNA: TGCGCCAGCAGCTTAATCAGACAGGGTACCTTCCAAGAGACCCAGTACTTC. Amino acid sequence: CASSLIRQGTFQETQYF.